This is a list of T cell receptor beta chains from one sample in a study of immune evolution from preneoplasia to lung adenocarcinoma. Sequencing used immunoSEQ multiplex PCR; TCRdb keeps in-frame clones, though not all of them. This table holds about 10,000 clones, roughly 85% found once. Sample: FFPE invasive lung adenocarcinoma tissue. These TCRs come from an older person with invasive lung adenocarcinoma. The CDR3 runs from the conserved cysteine through the conserved F or W. The order of the fields is V gene, D gene, J gene, CDR3 protein. The D gene is left open where the match is weak.

TRBV28	.	TRBJ2-7	CATYRDKSSYEQYF
TRBV2	.	TRBJ2-7	CASSKQGGVEQYF
TRBV9	.	TRBJ2-5	CASSVSWGTETQYF
TRBV2	.	TRBJ1-5	CASSTRQSNQPQHF
TRBV28	.	TRBJ2-7	CASSLGRGYYEQYF
TRBV6-1	TRBD1	TRBJ1-3	CASSDRGLDRNTIYF
TRBV10-1	TRBD1	TRBJ1-1	CASPTGRGELNTEAFF
TRBV9	.	TRBJ1-4	CASSVGAGNEKLFF
TRBV29-1	.	TRBJ2-5	CSVEIGGGGGETQYF
TRBV11-1	TRBD1	TRBJ2-4	CASSRNRGSKNIQYF
TRBV6-1	TRBD1	TRBJ1-2	CASTLIRDRERGYTF
TRBV5-4	.	TRBJ2-7	CASSLQGPQDYEQYF
TRBV30	.	TRBJ1-1	CAWTEQRNDEAFF
TRBV5-4	TRBD1	TRBJ1-1	CASSLGSGGLFSEAFF
TRBV11-3	TRBD1	TRBJ2-7	CASSRDRAEGQYF
TRBV18	.	TRBJ2-2	CASSPLDQGTGELFF
TRBV7-6	TRBD2	TRBJ2-1	CASSLGTSGGDNEQFF
TRBV4-1	.	TRBJ2-5	CASSQLAGQYWETQYF
TRBV27	.	TRBJ1-1	CASSFRSLNGQSKVNTEAFF
TRBV6-1	.	TRBJ2-7	CASSEALRGDLSYEQYF
TRBV18	.	TRBJ1-1	CASSPGIEAFF
TRBV18	.	TRBJ2-1	CASSPSGFSKDEQFF
TRBV11-1	.	TRBJ1-2	CASSSGTADYGYTF
TRBV19	TRBD1	TRBJ2-3	CASSPRDRGRTDTQYF
TRBV6-5	TRBD1	TRBJ1-1	CASSYSPGQGEAFF
TRBV12-5	.	TRBJ2-5	CASGATGITETQYF
TRBV30	TRBD2	TRBJ2-2	CAWRRTSGWNTGELFF
TRBV6-6	TRBD1	TRBJ1-2	CASSLTKGTGLYGYTF